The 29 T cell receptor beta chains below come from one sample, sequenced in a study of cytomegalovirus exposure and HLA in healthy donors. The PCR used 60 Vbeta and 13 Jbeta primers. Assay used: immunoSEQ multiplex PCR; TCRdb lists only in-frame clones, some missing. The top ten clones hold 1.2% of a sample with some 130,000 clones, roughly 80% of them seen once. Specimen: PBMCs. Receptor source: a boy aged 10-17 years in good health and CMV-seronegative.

CDR3: CASSQTATGLARQETQYF. The CDR3, as DNA: TGCGCCAGCAGCCAGACCGCGACGGGACTAGCGAGGCAAGAGACCCAGTACTTC. This chain connects TRBV4-1 to TRBJ2-5; TRBD2 aligns across 10 bases. Germline V gene lookup returns CDR1 MGHRA and CDR2 YSYEKL. The CDR3 length is 18 residues. After removal of 3 bases from V and 2 bases from J, the junction contained 12 bases not matched to a gene.

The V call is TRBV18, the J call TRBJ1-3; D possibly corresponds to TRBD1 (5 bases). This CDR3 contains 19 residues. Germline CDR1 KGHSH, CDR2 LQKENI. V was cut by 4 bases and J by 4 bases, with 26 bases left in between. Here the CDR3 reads CASSRSLADSPEAGNTIYF. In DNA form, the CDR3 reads TGTGCCAGCTCACGGTCGTTGGCAGACAGCCCCGAGGCCGGAAACACCATATATTTT.

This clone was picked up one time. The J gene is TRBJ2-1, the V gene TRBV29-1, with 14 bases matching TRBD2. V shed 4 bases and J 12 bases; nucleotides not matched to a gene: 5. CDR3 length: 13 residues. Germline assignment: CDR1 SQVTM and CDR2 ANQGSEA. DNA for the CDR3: TGCAGCGTTGCCGGACTAGCGGGAGGTCTGCAGTTCTTC. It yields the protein CSVAGLAGGLQFF.

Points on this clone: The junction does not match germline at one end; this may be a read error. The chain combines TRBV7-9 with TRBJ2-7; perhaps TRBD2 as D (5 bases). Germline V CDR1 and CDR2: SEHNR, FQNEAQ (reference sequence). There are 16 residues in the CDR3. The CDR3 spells CSSSSTVRMGSYEQYF. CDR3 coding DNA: TGTTCCAGCAGCTCCACTGTGAGAATGGGGAGCTACGAGCAGTACTTC.

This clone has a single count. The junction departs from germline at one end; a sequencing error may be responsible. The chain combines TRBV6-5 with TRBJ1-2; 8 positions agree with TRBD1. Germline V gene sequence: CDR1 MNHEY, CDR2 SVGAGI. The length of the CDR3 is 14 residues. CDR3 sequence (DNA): TGTGCCGGCAGTCCGGACAGGGCCTTCTATGGCTACACCTTC. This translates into CAGSPDRAFYGYTF.

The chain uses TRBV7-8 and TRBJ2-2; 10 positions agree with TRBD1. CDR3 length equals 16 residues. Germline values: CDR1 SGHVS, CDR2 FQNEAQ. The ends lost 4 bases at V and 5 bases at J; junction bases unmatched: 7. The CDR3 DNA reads TGTGCCAGCAGCTCCGGGACAGGGGCTAGGACCGGGGAGCTGTTTTTT. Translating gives CASSSGTGARTGELFF.

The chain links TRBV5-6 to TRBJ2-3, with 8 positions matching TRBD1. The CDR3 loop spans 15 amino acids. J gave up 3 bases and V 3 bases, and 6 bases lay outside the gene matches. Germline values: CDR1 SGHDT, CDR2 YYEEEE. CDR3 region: CASSWMTGETDTQYF. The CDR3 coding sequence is TGTGCCAGCAGCTGGATGACAGGGGAAACAGATACGCAGTATTTT.

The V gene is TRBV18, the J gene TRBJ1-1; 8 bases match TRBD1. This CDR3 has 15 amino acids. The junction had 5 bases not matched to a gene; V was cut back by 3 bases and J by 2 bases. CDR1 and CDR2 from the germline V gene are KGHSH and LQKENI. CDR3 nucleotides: TGTGCCAGCTCACCTCTCGGACAGGGAAACACTGAAGCTTTCTTT. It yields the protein CASSPLGQGNTEAFF.

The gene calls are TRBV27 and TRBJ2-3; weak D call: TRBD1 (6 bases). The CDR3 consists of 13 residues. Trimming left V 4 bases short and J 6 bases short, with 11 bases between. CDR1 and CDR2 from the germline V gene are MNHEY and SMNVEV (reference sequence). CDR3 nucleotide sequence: TGTGCCAGCAGTTACTACAGGGCTGATACGCAGTATTTT. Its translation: CASSYYRADTQYF.

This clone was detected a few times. The CDR3 DNA reads TGTGCCAGCAGTGAATCCCGGGGGGCAACTAATGAAAAACTGTTTTTT. Protein: CASSESRGATNEKLFF. The gene calls are TRBV25-1 and TRBJ1-4; tentatively, D is TRBD1 (5 bases). V was cut by 1 base and J by 0 bases, with 9 bases left in between. Germline V gene sequence: CDR1 MGHDK, CDR2 SYGVNS. The CDR3 runs to 16 residues. Together with reference TRBV25-1 and TRBJ1-4, the CDR3 gives the full variable domain: EADIYQTPRYLVIGTGKKITLECSQTMGHDKMYWYQQDPGMELHLIHYSYGVNSTEKGDLSSESTVSRIRTEHFPLTLESARPSHTSQYLCASSESRGATNEKLFFGSGTQLSVL.

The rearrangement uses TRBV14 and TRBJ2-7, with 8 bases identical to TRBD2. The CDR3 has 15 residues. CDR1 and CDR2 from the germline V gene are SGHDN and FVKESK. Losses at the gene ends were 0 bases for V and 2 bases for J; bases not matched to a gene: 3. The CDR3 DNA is TGTGCCAGCAGCCAAGACACGGGAGGGGCCTACGAGCAGTACTTC. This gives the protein CASSQDTGGAYEQYF.

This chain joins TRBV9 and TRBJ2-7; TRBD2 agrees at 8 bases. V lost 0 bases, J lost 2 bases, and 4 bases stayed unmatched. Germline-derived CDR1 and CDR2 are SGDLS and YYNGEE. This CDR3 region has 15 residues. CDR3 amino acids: CASSVDGGRTYEQYF. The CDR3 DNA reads TGTGCCAGCAGCGTAGACGGCGGGAGGACCTACGAGCAGTACTTC.

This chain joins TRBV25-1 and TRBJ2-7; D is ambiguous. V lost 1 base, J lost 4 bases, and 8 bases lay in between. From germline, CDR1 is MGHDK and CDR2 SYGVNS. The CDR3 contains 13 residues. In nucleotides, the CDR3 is TGTGCCAGCAGTGAATTGGGCCAATACGAGCAGTACTTC. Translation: CASSELGQYEQYF.

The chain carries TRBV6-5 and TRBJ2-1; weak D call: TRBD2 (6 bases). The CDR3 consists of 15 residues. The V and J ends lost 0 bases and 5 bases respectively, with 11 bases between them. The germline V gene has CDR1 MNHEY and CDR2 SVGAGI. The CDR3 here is CASSYSGRGNNEQFF. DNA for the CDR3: TGTGCCAGCAGTTACTCGGGGCGGGGCAACAATGAGCAGTTCTTC.

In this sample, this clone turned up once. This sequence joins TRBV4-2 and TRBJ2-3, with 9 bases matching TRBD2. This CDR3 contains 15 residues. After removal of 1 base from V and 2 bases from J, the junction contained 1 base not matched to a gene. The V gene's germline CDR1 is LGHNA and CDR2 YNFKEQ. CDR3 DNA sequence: TGTGCCAGCAGCCAAGCTAGCGGGGCCACAGATACGCAGTATTTT. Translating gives CASSQASGATDTQYF.

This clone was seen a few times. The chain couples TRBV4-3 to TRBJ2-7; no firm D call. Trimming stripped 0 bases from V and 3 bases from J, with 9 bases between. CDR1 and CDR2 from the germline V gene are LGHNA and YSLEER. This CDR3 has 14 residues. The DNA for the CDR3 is TGCGCCAGCAGCCAAGAAGTAGCTAACTACGAGCAGTACTTC. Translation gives CASSQEVANYEQYF.

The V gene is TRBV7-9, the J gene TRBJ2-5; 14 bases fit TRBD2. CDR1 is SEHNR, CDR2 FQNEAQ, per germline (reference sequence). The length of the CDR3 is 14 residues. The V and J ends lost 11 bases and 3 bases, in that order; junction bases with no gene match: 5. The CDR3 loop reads CAGGLAGVEETQYF. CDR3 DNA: TGTGCCGGGGGACTAGCGGGAGTGGAAGAGACCCAGTACTTC.

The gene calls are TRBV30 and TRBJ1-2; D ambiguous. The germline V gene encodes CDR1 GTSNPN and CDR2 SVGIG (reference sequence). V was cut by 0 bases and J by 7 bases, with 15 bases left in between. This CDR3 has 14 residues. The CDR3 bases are TGTGCCTGGAGTGTCGGGTTTGGTACGTCTGGCTACACCTTC. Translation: CAWSVGFGTSGYTF.

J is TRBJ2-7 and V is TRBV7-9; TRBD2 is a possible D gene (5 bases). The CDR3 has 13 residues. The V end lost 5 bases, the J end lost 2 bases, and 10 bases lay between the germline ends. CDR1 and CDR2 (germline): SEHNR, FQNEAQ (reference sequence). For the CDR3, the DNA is TGTGCCAGCAGCCCCAGCGGTACCTACGAGCAGTACTTC. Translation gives CASSPSGTYEQYF.

The CDR3 nucleotides read TGTGCCAGCAGTGAAACAGGTTTGGATACGCAGTATTTT. This gives the protein CASSETGLDTQYF. The chain has TRBV2 and TRBJ2-3; the D gene is possibly TRBD1 (5 bases). This CDR3 comprises 13 residues. Germline CDR1 SNHLY, CDR2 FYNNEI. V lost 2 bases and J 6 bases, leaving 9 bases between the germline ends.

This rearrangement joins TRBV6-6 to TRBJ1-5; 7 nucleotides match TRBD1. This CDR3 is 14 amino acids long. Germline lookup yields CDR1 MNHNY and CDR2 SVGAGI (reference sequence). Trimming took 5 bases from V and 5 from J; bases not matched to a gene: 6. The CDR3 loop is CASSPSQGYQPQHF. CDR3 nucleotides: TGTGCCAGCAGTCCCTCACAGGGGTATCAGCCCCAGCATTTT.

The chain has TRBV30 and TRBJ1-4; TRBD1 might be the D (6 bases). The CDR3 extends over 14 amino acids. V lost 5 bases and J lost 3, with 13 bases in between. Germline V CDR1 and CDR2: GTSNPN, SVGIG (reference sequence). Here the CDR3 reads CAWGEGGANEKLFF. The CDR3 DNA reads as TGTGCCTGGGGGGAAGGGGGGGCTAATGAAAAACTGTTTTTT.

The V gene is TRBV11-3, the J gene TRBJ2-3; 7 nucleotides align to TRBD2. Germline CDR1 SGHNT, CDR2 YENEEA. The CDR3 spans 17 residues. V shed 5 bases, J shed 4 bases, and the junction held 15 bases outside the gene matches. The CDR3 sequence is CASSTRGTGTTPDTQYF. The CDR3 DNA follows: TGTGCCAGCAGCACCCGGGGAACCGGGACTACCCCAGATACGCAGTATTTT.

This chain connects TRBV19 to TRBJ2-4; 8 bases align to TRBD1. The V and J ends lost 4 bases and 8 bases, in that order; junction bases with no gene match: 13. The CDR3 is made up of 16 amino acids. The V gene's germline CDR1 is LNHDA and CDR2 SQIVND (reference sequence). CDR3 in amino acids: CASSTPGQAVGDIQYF. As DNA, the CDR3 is TGTGCCAGTAGTACGCCGGGACAGGCCGTGGGGGACATTCAGTACTTC.

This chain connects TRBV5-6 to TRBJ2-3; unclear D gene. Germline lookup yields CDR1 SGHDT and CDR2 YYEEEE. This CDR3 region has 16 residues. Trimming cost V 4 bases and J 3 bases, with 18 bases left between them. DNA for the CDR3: TGTGCCAGCAGCCCCCGACCCCTTCCCGGGACAGATACGCAGTATTTT. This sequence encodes CASSPRPLPGTDTQYF. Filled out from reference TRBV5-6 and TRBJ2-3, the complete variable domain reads DAGVTQSPTHLIKTRGQQVTLRCSPKSGHDTVSWYQQALGQGPQFIFQYYEEEERQRGNFPDRFSGHQFPNYSSELNVNALLLGDSALYLCASSPRPLPGTDTQYFGPGTRLTVL.

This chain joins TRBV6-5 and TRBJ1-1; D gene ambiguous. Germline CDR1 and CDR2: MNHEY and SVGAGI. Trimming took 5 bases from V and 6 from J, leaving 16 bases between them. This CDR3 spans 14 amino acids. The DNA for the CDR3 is TGTGCCAGCAGTGTTCCCTCTCGTGCGGCTGAAGCTTTCTTT. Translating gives CASSVPSRAAEAFF.

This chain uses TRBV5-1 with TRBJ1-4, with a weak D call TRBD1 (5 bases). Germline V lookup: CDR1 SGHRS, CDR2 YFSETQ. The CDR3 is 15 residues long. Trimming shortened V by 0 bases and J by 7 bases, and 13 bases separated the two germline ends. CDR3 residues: CASSLAGRDVEKLFF. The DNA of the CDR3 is TGCGCCAGCAGCTTGGCCGGGCGGGACGTTGAAAAACTGTTTTTT.

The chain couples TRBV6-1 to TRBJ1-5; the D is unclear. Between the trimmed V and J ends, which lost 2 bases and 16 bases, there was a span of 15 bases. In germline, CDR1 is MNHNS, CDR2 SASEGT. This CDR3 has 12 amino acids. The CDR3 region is CASSESARHQHF. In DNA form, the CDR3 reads TGTGCCAGCAGTGAATCGGCCAGGCACCAACATTTT.

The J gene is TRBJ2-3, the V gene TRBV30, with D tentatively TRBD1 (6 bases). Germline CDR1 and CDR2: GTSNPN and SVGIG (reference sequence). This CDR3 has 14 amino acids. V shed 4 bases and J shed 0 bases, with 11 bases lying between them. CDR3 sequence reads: CAWNRATSTDTQYF. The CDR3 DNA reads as TGTGCCTGGAACAGGGCTACGAGCACAGATACGCAGTATTTT.